This TCR beta chain was recovered during a study of vaccination and CD4 T cells after COVID-19. For the study at large: Control cultures were supplied with a CEFX pool, an HIV-1 Nef pool, or no peptide at all. Broader study findings: Vaccine-specific clones in convalescent patients were spike mono-reactive in 304 of 307 cases.

The treatment: roughly 11-day PBMC culture with coronavirus spike peptide pools or control peptides (ViraFEST assay). Cultured CD4+ T cells had their DNA profiled by the Oncomine TCR Beta short-read assay. TCRdb analysed the PCR reads with MiXCR anew, one entry per CDR3 protein. The sample has roughly 23,000 distinct CDR3 sequences, around 43% seen once; the top ten hold about 20%. CDR1 MNHEY and CDR2 SMNVEV come from the germline V gene (reference sequence). Trimming stripped 5 bases from V and 9 bases from J, with 17 bases between. The CDR3 loop spans 14 amino acids. Concerning this clonotype itself: The antigen is undetermined.

This chain uses TRBV27 with TRBJ2-4; weak D call: TRBD2 (5 bases). The sequencing here drew on CD4+ T cells from blood, cultured in vitro, taken before SARS-CoV-2 vaccination. The TCR was taken from a human donor who received a COVID-19 vaccine. Here the CDR3 reads CASSPYSGEGIQYF. Here the CDR3 DNA reads TGTGCCAGCAGTCCCTACTCCGGGGAAGGCATTCAGTACTTC.